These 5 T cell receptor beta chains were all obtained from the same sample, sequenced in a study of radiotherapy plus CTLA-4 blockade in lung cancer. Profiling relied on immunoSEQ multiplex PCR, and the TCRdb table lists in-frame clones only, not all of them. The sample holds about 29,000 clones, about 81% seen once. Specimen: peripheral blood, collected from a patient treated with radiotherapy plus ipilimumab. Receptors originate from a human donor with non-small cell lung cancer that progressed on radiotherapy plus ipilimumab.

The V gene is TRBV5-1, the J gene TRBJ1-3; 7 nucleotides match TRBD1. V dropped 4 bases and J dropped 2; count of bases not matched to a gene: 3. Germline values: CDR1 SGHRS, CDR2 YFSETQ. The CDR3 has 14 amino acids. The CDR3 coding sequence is TGCGCCAGCAGCGAAGGGACAGCTGGAAACACCATATATTTT. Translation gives CASSEGTAGNTIYF.

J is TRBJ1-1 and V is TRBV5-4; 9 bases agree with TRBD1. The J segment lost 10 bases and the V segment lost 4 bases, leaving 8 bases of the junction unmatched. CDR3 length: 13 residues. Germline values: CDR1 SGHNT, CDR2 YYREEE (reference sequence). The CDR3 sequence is CASSVPGQGVAFF. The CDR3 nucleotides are TGTGCCAGCAGCGTGCCGGGACAGGGAGTAGCTTTCTTT. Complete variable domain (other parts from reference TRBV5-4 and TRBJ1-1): ETGVTQSPTHLIKTRGQQVTLRCSSQSGHNTVSWYQQALGQGPQFIFQYYREEENGRGNFPPRFSGLQFPNYSSELNVNALELDDSALYLCASSVPGQGVAFFGQGTRLTVV.

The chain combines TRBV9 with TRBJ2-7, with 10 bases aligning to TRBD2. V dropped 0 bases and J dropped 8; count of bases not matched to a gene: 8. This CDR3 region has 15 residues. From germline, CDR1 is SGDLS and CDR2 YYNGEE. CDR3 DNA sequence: TGTGCCAGCAGCGTAGAAGGTAGCGGGGGGATCAAGCAGTACTTC. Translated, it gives CASSVEGSGGIKQYF.

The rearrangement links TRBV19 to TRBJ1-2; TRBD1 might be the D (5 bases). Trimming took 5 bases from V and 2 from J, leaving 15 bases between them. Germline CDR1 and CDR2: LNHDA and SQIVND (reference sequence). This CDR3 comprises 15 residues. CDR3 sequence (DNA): TGTGCCAGTAGTCCTCAATCGGGACTCAACTATGGCTACACCTTC. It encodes CASSPQSGLNYGYTF. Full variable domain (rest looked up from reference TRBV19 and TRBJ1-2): DGGITQSPKYLFRKEGQNVTLSCEQNLNHDAMYWYRQDPGQGLRLIYYSQIVNDFQKGDIAEGYSVSREKKESFPLTVTSAQKNPTAFYLCASSPQSGLNYGYTFGSGTRLTVV.

The CDR3 region is CASSPHPDQETQYF. Here the CDR3 DNA reads TGTGCCAGCAGCCCCCACCCAGACCAAGAGACCCAGTACTTC. This chain connects TRBV5-6 to TRBJ2-5, with D hard to call. Germline V gene lookup returns CDR1 SGHDT and CDR2 YYEEEE. The CDR3 totals 14 residues. The ends were cut back, 4 bases at V and 0 bases at J, with 10 bases in the middle.